This T cell receptor (beta chain) came from a study of cytomegalovirus exposure and HLA in healthy donors. V shed 7 bases and J shed 5 bases, with 10 bases lying between them. The germline V gene has CDR1 SNHLY and CDR2 FYNNEI. The length of the CDR3 is 12 residues. Vbeta (60) and Jbeta (13) primers were used in the PCR. Some clones are missing from TCRdb's copy, which holds only in-frame ones; the method was immunoSEQ multiplex PCR. The sample has roughly 200,000 clones, approximately 83% seen once; the top ten hold roughly 0.71%. The rearrangement links TRBV2 to TRBJ2-3; tentatively, D is TRBD2 (5 bases). The sample consisted of PBMCs. The sequence was collected from a boy aged 2 to 9 in good health and CMV-seronegative. In DNA, the CDR3 is TGTGCCAGCATTAAGGGAGAAGATACGCAGTATTTT. Translating it yields CASIKGEDTQYF.